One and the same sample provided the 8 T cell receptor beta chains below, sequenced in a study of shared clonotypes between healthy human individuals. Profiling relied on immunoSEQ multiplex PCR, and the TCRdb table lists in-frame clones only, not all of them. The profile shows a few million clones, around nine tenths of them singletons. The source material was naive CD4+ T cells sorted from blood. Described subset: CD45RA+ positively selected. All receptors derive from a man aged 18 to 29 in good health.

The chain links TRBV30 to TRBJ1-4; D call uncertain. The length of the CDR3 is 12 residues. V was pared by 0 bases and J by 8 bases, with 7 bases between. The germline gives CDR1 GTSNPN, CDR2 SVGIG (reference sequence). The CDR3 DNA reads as TGTGCCTGGAGTGTGTTGCCGGAAAAACTGTTTTTT. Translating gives CAWSVLPEKLFF. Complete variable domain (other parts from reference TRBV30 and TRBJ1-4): SQTIHQWPATLVQPVGSPLSLECTVEGTSNPNLYWYRQAAGRGLQLLFYSVGIGQISSEVPQNLSASRPQDRQFILSSKKLLLSDSGFYLCAWSVLPEKLFFGSGTQLSVL.

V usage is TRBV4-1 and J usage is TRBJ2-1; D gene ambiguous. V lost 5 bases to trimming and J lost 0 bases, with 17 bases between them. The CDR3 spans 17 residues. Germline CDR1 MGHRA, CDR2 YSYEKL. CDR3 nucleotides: TGCGCCAGCAGCTGGCGTCTTGTCGGTAGCTCCTACAATGAGCAGTTCTTC. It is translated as CASSWRLVGSSYNEQFF.

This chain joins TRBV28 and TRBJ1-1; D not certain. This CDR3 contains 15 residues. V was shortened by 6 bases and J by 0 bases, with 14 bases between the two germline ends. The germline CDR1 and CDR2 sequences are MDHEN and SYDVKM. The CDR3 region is CASRGAFELNTEAFF. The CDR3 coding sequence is TGTGCCAGCAGGGGAGCCTTTGAATTGAACACTGAAGCTTTCTTT.

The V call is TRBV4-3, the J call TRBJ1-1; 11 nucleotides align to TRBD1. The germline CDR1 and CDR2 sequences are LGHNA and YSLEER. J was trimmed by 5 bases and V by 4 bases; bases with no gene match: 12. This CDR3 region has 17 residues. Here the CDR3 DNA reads TGCGCCAGCAGCCCCACCGGAGGGACAGGGGGACGGACTGAAGCTTTCTTT. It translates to CASSPTGGTGGRTEAFF.

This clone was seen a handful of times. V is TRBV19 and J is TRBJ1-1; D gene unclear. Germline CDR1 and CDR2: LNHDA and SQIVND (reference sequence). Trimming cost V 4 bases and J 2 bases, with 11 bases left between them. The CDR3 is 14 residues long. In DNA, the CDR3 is TGTGCCAGTAGTAACTCCTGGCCCAACACTGAAGCTTTCTTT. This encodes CASSNSWPNTEAFF.

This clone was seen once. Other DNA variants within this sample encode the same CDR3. CDR3 sequence (DNA): TGTGCCAGCAGCTTAACAGGGGCTAGCAATCAGCCCCAGCATTTT. This codes for CASSLTGASNQPQHF. The chain recombines TRBV7-2 with TRBJ1-5; TRBD1 agrees at 7 bases. With 2 bases clipped from V and 0 bases from J, the junction kept 1 base outside the gene matches. The CDR3 extends over 15 amino acids. CDR1 and CDR2 (germline): SGHTA, FQGNSA.

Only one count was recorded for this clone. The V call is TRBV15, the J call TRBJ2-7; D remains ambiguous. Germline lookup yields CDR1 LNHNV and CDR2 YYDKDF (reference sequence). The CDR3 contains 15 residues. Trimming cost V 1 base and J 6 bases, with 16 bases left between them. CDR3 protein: CATSRGSSPLSEQYF. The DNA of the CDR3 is TGTGCCACCAGCAGAGGGTCCTCTCCTCTGAGCGAGCAGTACTTC.

The CDR3 DNA follows: TGTGCCTGGAGCGGACGTGACACCATATATTTT. Translation gives CAWSGRDTIYF. The chain joins TRBV30 to TRBJ1-3; D gene uncertain. Per the germline V gene, CDR1 is GTSNPN and CDR2 is SVGIG (reference sequence). Trimming removed 3 bases from V and 8 bases from J, with 8 bases in between. This CDR3 region has 11 residues. The entire variable domain, with the rest obtained from reference TRBV30 and TRBJ1-3, is as follows: SQTIHQWPATLVQPVGSPLSLECTVEGTSNPNLYWYRQAAGRGLQLLFYSVGIGQISSEVPQNLSASRPQDRQFILSSKKLLLSDSGFYLCAWSGRDTIYFGEGSWLTVV.